The rows below give T cell receptor beta chains drawn from one sample of a study of siplizumab effects on memory and regulatory T cells. The assay was immunoSEQ multiplex PCR, and TCRdb's table has in-frame clones only and misses some. Here the sample spans 11,000 to 15,000 clones, almost 50% being singletons. Their antigen targets remain unknown. Specimen: CFSE-low (dividing) CD4+ T cells sorted from an allogeneic mixed lymphocyte reaction. The receptors originated from a human donor in good health; the cells came from an allogeneic mixed lymphocyte reaction. Each CDR3 is given with its conserved first and last residue. Each record gives: clone size, J gene, D gene, V gene, CDR3 protein, CDR3 DNA. D genes are given only for firm matches. Size values are once, few and many counts, or a class for expanded clones, and some rows have none.

>NA|TRBJ2-5|NA|TRBV7-9
CASSRRGEETQYF
TGTGCCAGCAGCCGCAGGGGGGAAGAGACCCAGTACTTC
>NA|TRBJ2-7|NA|TRBV7-2
CASSFSIDRGGQYF
TGTGCCAGCAGCTTCTCCATAGATAGGGGCGGGCAGTACTTC
>NA|TRBJ2-7|TRBD1|TRBV18
CASSPGQNYEQYF
TGTGCCAGCTCCCCGGGACAGAACTACGAGCAGTACTTC
>NA|TRBJ1-1|NA|TRBV7-9
CASSDRGGVNTEAFF
TGTGCCAGCAGCGATAGGGGGGGTGTGAACACTGAAGCTTTCTTT
>few|TRBJ2-6|TRBD1|TRBV10-3
CAAQGVSGANVLTF
TGTGCCGCCCAGGGGGTATCCGGGGCCAACGTCCTGACTTTC
>medium-sized|TRBJ1-6|TRBD1|TRBV5-1
CASSPGQINSPLHF
TGCGCCAGCAGCCCGGGACAGATTAATTCACCCCTCCACTTT
>few|TRBJ1-6|NA|TRBV28
CASSLIGGPNSPLHF
TGTGCCAGCAGTCTGATTGGGGGGCCCAATTCACCCCTCCACTTT
>NA|TRBJ2-1|NA|TRBV30
CAWNRDWGYNEQFF
TGTGCCTGGAACCGGGACTGGGGCTACAATGAGCAGTTCTTC
>once|TRBJ1-2|NA|TRBV2
CASSNYRVYDYTF
TGTGCCAGCAGCAACTACAGGGTCTATGACTACACCTTC
>NA|TRBJ2-2|NA|TRBV28
CASKAPGINTGELFF
TGTGCCAGCAAGGCCCCGGGAATTAACACCGGGGAGCTGTTTTTT
>NA|TRBJ2-5|NA|TRBV7-9
CASTFSRGAGTQYF
TGTGCCAGCACCTTTTCGAGGGGGGCCGGGACCCAGTACTTC
>NA|TRBJ1-3|NA|TRBV19
CASSRRGSSGNTIYF
TGTGCCAGTAGTCGGCGGGGGAGCTCTGGAAACACCATATATTTT
>NA|TRBJ1-2|NA|TRBV10-3
CAIKQGNNYGYTF
TGTGCCATCAAACAGGGCAATAACTATGGCTACACCTTC
>NA|TRBJ1-2|NA|TRBV15
CATSATGYGYTF
TGTGCCACCAGCGCAACGGGCTATGGCTACACCTTC
>medium-sized|TRBJ1-2|TRBD1|TRBV5-5
CASSLAGQSKGGYTF
TGTGCCAGCAGCTTGGCGGGACAGTCCAAGGGTGGCTACACCTTC
>NA|TRBJ2-7|NA|TRBV7-2
CASSLAEASFSYEQYF
TGTGCCAGCAGCTTAGCGGAGGCTTCCTTCTCCTACGAGCAGTACTTC
>medium-sized|TRBJ1-1|NA|TRBV7-2
CASSPLGGTMNTEAFF
TGTGCCAGCAGCCCCCTCGGGGGGACCATGAACACTGAAGCTTTCTTT